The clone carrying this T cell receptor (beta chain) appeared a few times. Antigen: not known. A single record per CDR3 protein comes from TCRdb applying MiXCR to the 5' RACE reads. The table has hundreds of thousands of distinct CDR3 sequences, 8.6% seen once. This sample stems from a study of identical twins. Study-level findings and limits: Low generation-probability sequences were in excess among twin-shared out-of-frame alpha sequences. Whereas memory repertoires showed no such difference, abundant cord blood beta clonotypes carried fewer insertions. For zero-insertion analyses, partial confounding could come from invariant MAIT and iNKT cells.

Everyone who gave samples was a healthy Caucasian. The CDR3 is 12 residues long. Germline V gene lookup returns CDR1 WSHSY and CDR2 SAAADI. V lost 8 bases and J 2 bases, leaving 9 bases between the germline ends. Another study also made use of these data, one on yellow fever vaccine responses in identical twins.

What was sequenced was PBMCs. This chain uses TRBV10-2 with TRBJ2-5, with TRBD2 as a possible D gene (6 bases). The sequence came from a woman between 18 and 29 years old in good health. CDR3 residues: CASWGVQETQYF. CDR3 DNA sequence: TGCGCCAGCTGGGGGGTTCAAGAGACCCAGTACTTC.